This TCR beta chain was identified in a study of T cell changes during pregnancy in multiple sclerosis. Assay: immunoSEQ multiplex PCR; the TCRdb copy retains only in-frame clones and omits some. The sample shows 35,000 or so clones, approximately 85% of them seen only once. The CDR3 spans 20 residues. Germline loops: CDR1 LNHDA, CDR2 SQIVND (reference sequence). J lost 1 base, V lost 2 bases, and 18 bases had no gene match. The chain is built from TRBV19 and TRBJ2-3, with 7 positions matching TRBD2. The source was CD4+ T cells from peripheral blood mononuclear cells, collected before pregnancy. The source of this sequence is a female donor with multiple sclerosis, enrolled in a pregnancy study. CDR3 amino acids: CASSINPPYAGDLRTDTQYF. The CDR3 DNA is TGTGCCAGTAGTATAAACCCCCCATACGCGGGAGATCTTCGCACAGATACGCAGTATTTT. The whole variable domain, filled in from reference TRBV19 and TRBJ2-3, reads DGGITQSPKYLFRKEGQNVTLSCEQNLNHDAMYWYRQDPGQGLRLIYYSQIVNDFQKGDIAEGYSVSREKKESFPLTVTSAQKNPTAFYLCASSINPPYAGDLRTDTQYFGPGTRLTVL.